The sequence of this T cell receptor (beta chain) was determined in a study of identical twins. CDR1 is LGHDT and CDR2 is YNNKEL in the germline V gene (reference sequence). This CDR3 is 16 amino acids long. The V end was cut by 4 bases, the J end by 3 bases, with 18 bases between. Each cDNA held unique molecular identifiers, and template switching gave it a universal primer site. TCRdb independently ran MiXCR on the 5' RACE reads; one entry per CDR3 protein. The profile shows 250,000 to 300,000 distinct CDR3 sequences, just under 9.5% of them singletons. Findings and caveats of the study: The models gave estimates that fell short of the out-of-frame TCR alpha sharing seen in monozygotic twins. Invariant cells of the MAIT and iNKT types might have partly distorted the zero-insertion analyses.

This clonotype has a count of ten or more. Its target is not known. The sample also formed part of further work on yellow fever vaccine responses in identical twins.

The receptor's source is a woman aged 18-29 years in good health. The genes are TRBV3-1 and TRBJ1-1; D not certain. The sample was CD8+ T cells sorted from blood. The CDR3 loop is CASSPRFIRADTEAFF. DNA for the CDR3: TGTGCCAGCAGCCCGCGATTCATCCGGGCCGACACTGAAGCTTTCTTT. Full variable domain (remainder filled in from reference TRBV3-1 and TRBJ1-1): DTAVSQTPKYLVTQMGNDKSIKCEQNLGHDTMYWYKQDSKKFLKIMFSYNNKELIINETVPNRFSPKSPDKAHLNLHINSLELGDSAVYFCASSPRFIRADTEAFFGQGTRLTVV.